This T cell receptor (beta chain) was sequenced in a study of T cells after yellow fever vaccination. Study-level information: Fractions of low cell number were prepared using SMART-Seq v4 Ultra Low Input.

In the case of this clonotype: What it recognizes is unknown.

TCRdb re-called the 5' RACE reads with MiXCR, one entry per CDR3 protein. The sample carries some 350,000 distinct CDR3 sequences, 3% to 4.5% recorded once. The CDR3 runs 14 residues. CDR1 SQVTM and CDR2 ANQGSEA come from the germline V gene. The V gene end was trimmed by 6 bases and the J gene end by 5 bases; junction bases not matched to a gene: 8. Findings and caveats of the study: Abundant contaminating clonotypes from the bulk population could appear in FACS-sorted repertoires. Most primary-vaccination clones reappeared after the booster (96% CD4, roughly 88% CD8). Across the CD4 and CD8 compartments, a small share of clonotypes was present in both.

The sample consisted of PBMCs, taken 5 days after the yellow fever booster vaccination. The rearrangement links TRBV29-1 to TRBJ2-4, with 9 nucleotides matching TRBD1. The source is a man aged 18 to 29 who received the YFV17D yellow fever vaccine. This CDR3 is CSVPGQGVENIQYF. CDR3 bases: TGCAGCGTACCGGGACAGGGAGTCGAAAACATTCAGTACTTC.